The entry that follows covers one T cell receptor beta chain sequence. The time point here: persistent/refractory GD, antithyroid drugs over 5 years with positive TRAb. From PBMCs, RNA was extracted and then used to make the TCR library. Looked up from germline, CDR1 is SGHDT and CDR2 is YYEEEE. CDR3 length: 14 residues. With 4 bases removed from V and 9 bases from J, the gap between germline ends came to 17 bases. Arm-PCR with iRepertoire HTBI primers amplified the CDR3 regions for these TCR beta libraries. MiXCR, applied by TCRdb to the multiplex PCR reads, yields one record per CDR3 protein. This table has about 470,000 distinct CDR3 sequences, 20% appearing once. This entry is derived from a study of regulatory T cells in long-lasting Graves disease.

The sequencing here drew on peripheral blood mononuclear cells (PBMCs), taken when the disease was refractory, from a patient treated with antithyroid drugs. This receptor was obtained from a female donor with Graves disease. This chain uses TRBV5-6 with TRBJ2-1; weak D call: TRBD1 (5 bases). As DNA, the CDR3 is TGTGCCAGCAGCCCAGGGCCAGGAGCCGGTGAGCAGTTCTTC. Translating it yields CASSPGPGAGEQFF.